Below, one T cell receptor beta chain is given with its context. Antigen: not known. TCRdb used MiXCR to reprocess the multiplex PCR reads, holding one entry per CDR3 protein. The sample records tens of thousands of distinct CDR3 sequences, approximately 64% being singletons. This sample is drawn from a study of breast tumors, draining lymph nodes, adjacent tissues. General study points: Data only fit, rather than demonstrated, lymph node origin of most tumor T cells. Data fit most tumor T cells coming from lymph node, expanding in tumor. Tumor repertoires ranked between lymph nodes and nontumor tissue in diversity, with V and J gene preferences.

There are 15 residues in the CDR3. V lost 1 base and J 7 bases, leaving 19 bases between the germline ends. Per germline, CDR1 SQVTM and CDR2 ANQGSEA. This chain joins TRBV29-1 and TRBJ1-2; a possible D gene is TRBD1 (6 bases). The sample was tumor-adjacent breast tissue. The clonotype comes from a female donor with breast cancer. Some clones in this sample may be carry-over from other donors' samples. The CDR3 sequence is CSVEGLRGQRAGYTF. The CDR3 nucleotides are TGCAGCGTTGAAGGACTCAGGGGCCAGAGGGCTGGCTACACCTTC. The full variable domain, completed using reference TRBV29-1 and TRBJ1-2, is SAVISQKPSRDICQRGTSLTIQCQVDSQVTMMFWYRQQPGQSLTLIATANQGSEATYESGFVIDKFPISRPNLTFSTLTVSNMSPEDSSIYLCSVEGLRGQRAGYTFGSGTRLTVV.